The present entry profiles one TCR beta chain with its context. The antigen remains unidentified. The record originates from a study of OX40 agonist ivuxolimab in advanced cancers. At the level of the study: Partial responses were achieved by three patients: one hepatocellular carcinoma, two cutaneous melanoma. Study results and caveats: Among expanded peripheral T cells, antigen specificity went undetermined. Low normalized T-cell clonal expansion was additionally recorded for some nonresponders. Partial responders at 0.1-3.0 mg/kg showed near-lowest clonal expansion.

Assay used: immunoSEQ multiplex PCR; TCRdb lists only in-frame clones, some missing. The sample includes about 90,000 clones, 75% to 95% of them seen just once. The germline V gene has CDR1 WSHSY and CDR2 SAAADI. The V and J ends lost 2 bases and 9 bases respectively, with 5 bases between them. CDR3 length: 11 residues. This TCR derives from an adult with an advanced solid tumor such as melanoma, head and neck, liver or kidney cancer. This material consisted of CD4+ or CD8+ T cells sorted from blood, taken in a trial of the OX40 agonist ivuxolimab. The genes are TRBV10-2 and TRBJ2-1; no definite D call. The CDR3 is CASSEGGEQFF. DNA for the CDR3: TGCGCCAGCAGTGAGGGTGGTGAGCAGTTCTTC.